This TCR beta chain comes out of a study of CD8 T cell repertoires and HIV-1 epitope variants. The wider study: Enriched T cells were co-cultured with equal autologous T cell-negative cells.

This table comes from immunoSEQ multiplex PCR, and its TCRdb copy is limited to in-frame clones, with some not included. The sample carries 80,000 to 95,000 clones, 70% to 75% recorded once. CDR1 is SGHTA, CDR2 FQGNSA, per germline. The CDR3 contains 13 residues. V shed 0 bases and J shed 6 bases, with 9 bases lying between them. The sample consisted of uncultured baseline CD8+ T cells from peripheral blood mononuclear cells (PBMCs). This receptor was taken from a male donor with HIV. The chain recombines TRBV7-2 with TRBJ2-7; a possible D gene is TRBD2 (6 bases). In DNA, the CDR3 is TGTGCCAGCAGCTTAGCGGGAGGAATCGAGCAGTACTTC. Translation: CASSLAGGIEQYF.